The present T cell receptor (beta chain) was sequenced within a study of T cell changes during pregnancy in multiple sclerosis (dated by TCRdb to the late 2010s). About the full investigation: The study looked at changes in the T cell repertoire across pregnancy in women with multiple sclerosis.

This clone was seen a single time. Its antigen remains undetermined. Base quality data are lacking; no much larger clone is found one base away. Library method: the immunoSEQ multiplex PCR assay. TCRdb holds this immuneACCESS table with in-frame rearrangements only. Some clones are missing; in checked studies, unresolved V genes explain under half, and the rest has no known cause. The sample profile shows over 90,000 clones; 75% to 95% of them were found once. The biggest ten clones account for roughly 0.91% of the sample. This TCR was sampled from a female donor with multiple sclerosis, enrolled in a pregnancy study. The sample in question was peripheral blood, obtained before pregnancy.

The sequence in DNA is TGTGCCAGCAGCCAAGTTGGGGACAGGGATATTATGGGCTACACCTTC. The translation is CASSQVGDRDIMGYTF. The sequence joins TRBV4-2 to TRBJ1-2, with 9 central nucleotides matching TRBD1. Trimming takes 1 base off V and 8 bases off J; junction bases not matched to a gene: 11. The CDR3 spans 16 residues, from the cysteine through the phenylalanine. Of all the DNA, just the CDR3 is kept, 48 bases in frame from base 1. CDR1 and CDR2 (LGHNA, YNFKEQ) derive from the germline V gene.